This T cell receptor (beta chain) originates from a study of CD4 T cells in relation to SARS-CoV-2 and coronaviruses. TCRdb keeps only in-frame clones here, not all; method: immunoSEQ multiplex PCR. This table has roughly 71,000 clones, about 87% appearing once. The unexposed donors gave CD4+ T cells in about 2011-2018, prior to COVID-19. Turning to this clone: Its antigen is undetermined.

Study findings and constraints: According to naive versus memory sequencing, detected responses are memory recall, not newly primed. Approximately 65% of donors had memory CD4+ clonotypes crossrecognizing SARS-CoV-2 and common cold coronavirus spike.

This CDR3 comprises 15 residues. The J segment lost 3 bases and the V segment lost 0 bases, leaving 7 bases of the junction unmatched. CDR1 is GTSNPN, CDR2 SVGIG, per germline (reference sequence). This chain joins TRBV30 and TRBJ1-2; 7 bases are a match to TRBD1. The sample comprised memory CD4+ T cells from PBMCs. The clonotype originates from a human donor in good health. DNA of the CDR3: TGTGCCTGGAGTGTCAACAGGGGTCTTGACTATGGCTACACCTTC. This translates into CAWSVNRGLDYGYTF.